These T cell receptor beta chains were read from a single sample in a study of T cell responses to AZD1222 COVID-19 vaccine. Measured with immunoSEQ multiplex PCR; TCRdb has only the in-frame clones, and not every one. The sample shows some 130,000 clones, 80% to 90% of them seen only once. The material was peripheral blood, obtained on day 0 of AZD1222 vaccination. The receptors shown here come from an adult in good health. Both conserved end residues are part of each CDR3. Fields, in order: J gene, V gene, CDR3 protein.

TRBJ1-2 TRBV5-4 CASSHQGTEVYGYTF
TRBJ2-7 TRBV5-1 CASSLGTVKETEQYF
TRBJ1-2 TRBV28 CASSSYGYGYTF
TRBJ1-3 TRBV27 CASSRGSGNTIYF
TRBJ2-2 TRBV5-1 CASSLGTVGTGELFF
TRBJ1-1 TRBV7-2 CASSLPQATEAFF
TRBJ1-1 TRBV2 CASSEEGTGNTEAFF
TRBJ2-3 TRBV5-1 CASSSGDTDTQYF
TRBJ2-3 TRBV7-2 CASSPHPGRGDTQYF
TRBJ1-4 TRBV5-1 CASSLGGQGNEKLFF
TRBJ2-7 TRBV5-8 CASSLDRWDGSEQYF